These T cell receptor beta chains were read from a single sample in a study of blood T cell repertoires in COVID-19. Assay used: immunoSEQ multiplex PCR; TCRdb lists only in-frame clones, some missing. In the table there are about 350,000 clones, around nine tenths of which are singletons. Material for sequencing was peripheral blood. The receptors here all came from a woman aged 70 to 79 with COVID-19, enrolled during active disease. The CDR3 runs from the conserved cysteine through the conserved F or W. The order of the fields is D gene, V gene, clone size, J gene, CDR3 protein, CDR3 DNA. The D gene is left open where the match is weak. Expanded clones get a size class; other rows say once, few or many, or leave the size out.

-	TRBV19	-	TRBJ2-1	CASSIRRGPADEQFF	TGTGCCAGTAGTATAAGGCGGGGGCCGGCCGATGAGCAGTTCTTC
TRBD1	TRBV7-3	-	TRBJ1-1	CASSLAGGGNTEAFF	TGTGCCAGCAGCTTAGCAGGGGGTGGGAACACTGAAGCTTTCTTT
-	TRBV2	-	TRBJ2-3	CASSEVPGADTQYF	TGTGCCAGCAGTGAAGTTCCAGGGGCAGATACGCAGTATTTT
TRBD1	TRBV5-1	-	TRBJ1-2	CASSFDRGGYTF	TGCGCCAGCAGCTTCGACAGGGGTGGCTACACCTTC
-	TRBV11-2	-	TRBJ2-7	CASSLAGFEQYF	TGTGCCAGCAGCTTAGCAGGGTTCGAGCAGTACTTC
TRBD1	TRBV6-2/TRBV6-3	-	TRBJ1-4	CASSYGGQGDEKLFF	TGTGCCAGCAGTTACGGGGGACAGGGTGACGAAAAACTGTTTTTT
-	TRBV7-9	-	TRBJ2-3	CASSPGTDTQYF	TGTGCCAGCAGCCCCGGGACAGATACGCAGTATTTT
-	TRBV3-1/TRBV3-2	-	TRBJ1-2	CASSQGLQVGYTF	TGTGCCAGCAGCCAAGGTTTACAGGTGGGCTACACCTTC
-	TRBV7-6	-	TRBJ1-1	CASSQTPTSVDTEAFF	TGTGCCAGCAGCCAAACCCCAACCTCAGTGGACACTGAAGCTTTCTTT
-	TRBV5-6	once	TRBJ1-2	CASSTMGGTYGYTF	TGTGCCAGCAGTACGATGGGAGGGACCTATGGCTACACCTTC
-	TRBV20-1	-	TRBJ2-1	CSATGYNEQFF	TGCAGTGCTACGGGTTACAATGAGCAGTTCTTC
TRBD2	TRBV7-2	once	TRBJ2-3	CASSLQVAGFNTDTQYF	TGTGCCAGCAGCTTACAGGTAGCGGGGTTTAATACAGATACGCAGTATTTT
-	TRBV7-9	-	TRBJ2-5	CASSGRGKETQYF	TGTGCCAGCAGCGGTAGAGGTAAAGAGACCCAGTACTTC
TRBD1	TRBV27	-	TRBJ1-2	CASSLRGPSGGYTF	TGTGCCAGCAGTTTAAGGGGGCCCTCGGGCGGCTACACCTTC
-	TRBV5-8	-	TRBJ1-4	CASSYGVRDEKLFF	TGTGCCAGCAGCTACGGGGTACGGGATGAAAAACTGTTTTTT
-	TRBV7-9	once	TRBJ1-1	CASRVFAGGTEAFF	TGTGCCAGCAGGGTCTTTGCGGGAGGCACTGAAGCTTTCTTT
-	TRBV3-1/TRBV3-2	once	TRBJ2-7	CASSQYGSGEQYF	TGTGCCAGCAGCCAATACGGATCAGGCGAGCAGTACTTC
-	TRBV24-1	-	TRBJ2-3	CATSDSSVDTQYF	TGTGCCACCAGTGACTCTAGCGTAGATACGCAGTATTTT
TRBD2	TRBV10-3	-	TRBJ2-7	CAISESGGETTYEQYF	TGTGCCATCAGTGAGTCGGGGGGGGAGACTACCTACGAGCAGTACTTC
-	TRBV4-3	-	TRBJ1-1	CASSQGVNTEAFF	TGCGCCAGCAGCCAGGGCGTCAACACTGAAGCTTTCTTT
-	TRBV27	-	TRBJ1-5	CASRARQATNQPQHF	TGTGCCAGCAGGGCTCGACAGGCTACTAATCAGCCCCAGCATTTT
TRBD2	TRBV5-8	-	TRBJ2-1	CASSLGGGGARNEQFF	TGTGCCAGCAGCTTGGGTGGCGGGGGGGCCAGGAATGAGCAGTTCTTC
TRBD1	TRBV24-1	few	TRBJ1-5	CATSVAGGRNQPQHF	TGTGCCACCAGTGTGGCAGGGGGCAGAAATCAGCCCCAGCATTTT
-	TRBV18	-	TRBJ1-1	CASSPFGVMNTEAFF	TGTGCCAGCTCACCATTCGGGGTAATGAACACTGAAGCTTTCTTT
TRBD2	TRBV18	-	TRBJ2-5	CASSPLGRVWDF	TGTGCCAGCTCACCCTTAGGGAGGGTGTGGGACTTC
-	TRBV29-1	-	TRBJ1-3	CSVEEGRYTIYF	TGCAGCGTTGAGGAAGGGAGGTACACCATATATTTT
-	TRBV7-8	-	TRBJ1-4	CASSASGSGNEKLFF	TGTGCCAGCAGCGCCTCCGGGTCAGGGAATGAAAAACTGTTTTTT
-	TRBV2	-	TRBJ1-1	CASSERELLSTEAFF	TGTGCCAGCAGTGAACGGGAGCTTTTGAGCACTGAAGCTTTCTTT
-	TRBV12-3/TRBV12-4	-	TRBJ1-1	CASSFQGRTEAFF	TGTGCCAGCAGTTTTCAGGGCCGAACTGAAGCTTTCTTT
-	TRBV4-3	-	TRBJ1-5	CASSHPGQRPKPSNQPQHF	TGCGCCAGCAGCCACCCCGGACAGAGACCTAAACCTAGCAATCAGCCCCAGCATTTT
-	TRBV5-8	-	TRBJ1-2	CASSPGGTNYGYTF	TGTGCCAGCAGCCCGGGGGGGACGAACTATGGCTACACCTTC
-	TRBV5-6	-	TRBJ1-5	CASSRLQEAPQHF	TGTGCCAGCAGCCGTCTCCAAGAGGCGCCCCAGCATTTT
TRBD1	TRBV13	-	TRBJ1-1	CASSVDRENTEAFF	TGTGCCAGCAGTGTCGACAGGGAGAACACTGAAGCTTTCTTT
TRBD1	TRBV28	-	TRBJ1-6	CAKKTGNLYNSPLHF	TGTGCCAAAAAGACAGGGAACCTTTATAATTCACCCCTCCACTTT
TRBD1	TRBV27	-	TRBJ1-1	CASSFTGQGAEAFF	TGTGCCAGCAGTTTTACAGGACAGGGGGCTGAAGCTTTCTTT
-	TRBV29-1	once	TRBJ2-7	CSASLRSRDISYEQYF	TGCAGCGCCTCTCTACGATCCCGGGATATCTCCTACGAGCAGTACTTC
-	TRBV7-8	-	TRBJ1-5	CASSPLFSNQPQHF	TGTGCCAGCAGCCCACTCTTTAGCAATCAGCCCCAGCATTTT
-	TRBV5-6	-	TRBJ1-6	CASSLATYNSPLHF	TGTGCCAGCAGCTTGGCCACCTATAATTCACCCCTCCACTTT
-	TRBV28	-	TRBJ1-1	CASSFGANTEAFF	TGTGCCAGCAGTTTTGGGGCTAACACTGAAGCTTTCTTT
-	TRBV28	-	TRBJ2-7	CASFQESSYEQYF	TGTGCCAGCTTCCAAGAGAGCTCCTACGAGCAGTACTTC
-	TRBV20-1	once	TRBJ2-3	CSASLDWLFGDTQYF	TGCAGTGCTAGTTTAGACTGGTTATTTGGGGATACGCAGTATTTT
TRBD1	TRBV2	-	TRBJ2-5	CASRERTGVIETQYF	TGTGCCAGCAGAGAAAGGACAGGGGTGATAGAGACCCAGTACTTC